This record concerns one T cell receptor beta chain sequence. As yet, its antigen is unknown. The data belong to a study of cytomegalovirus exposure and HLA in healthy donors. Study-wide results and limits: In a later analysis, V- and J-gene trimming of beta chains associated with a DCLRE1C missense variant, replicated independently. What a later analysis reportedly showed was that an Asian-associated ancestry cluster had fewer N-insertions than the roughly 670-donor mean. Several of the most significant clusters appeared linked to common viral pathogens, based on a later analysis. Most TCR sequences were seen very rarely across donors, but some public TCRs occurred in many.

The study ran its PCR with 60 Vbeta and 13 Jbeta primers. Method: immunoSEQ multiplex PCR; TCRdb's copy keeps in-frame clones and lacks some. The table shows a few hundred thousand clones, with over 70% occurring only once. The CDR3 length is 13 residues. Trimming left V 3 bases short and J 6 bases short, with 10 bases between. Germline CDR1 SGHKS, CDR2 YYEKEE (reference sequence). The rearrangement links TRBV5-5 to TRBJ1-5; D gene uncertain. The specimen was PBMCs. The receptor was derived from a girl aged 2-10 years in good health and CMV-seronegative. The CDR3 spells CASSWEDGQPQHF. The CDR3, as DNA: TGTGCCAGCAGCTGGGAGGACGGTCAGCCCCAGCATTTT.